This TCR beta chain is from a study of T cells in Graves' hyperthyroidism and ophthalmopathy. The TCR beta CDR3 regions underwent amplification using RNA transcripts as the source. Initially, a first-round RT-PCR of the TCR CDR3 employed the HTBI primer set. MiXCR, run by TCRdb on the multiplex PCR reads, gives a single entry per CDR3 protein. The sample has approximately 870,000 distinct CDR3 sequences, 38% seen once; the top ten hold around 10%. CDR3 length equals 18 residues. Germline V gene lookup returns CDR1 LNHDA and CDR2 SQIVND (reference sequence). V lost 4 bases, J lost 0 bases, and 8 bases stayed unmatched. Lactation, pregnancy, other autoimmune disease or uncontrolled infection excluded patients. Every diagnosis used clinical symptoms, serum thyroxine and TRAb, thyroid ultrasound and orbital computed tomography. More than 8.5 ml of fresh peripheral blood supplied the PBMCs.

The chain uses TRBV19 and TRBJ2-7; the match to TRBD2 covers 14 bases. The TCR originated in a man younger than 35 with Graves' hyperthyroidism. Sequenced sample: blood. The CDR3 is CASSTGLAGGRSSYEQYF. The CDR3, as DNA: TGTGCCAGTAGTACCGGACTAGCGGGGGGCCGAAGCTCCTACGAGCAGTACTTC. Using reference TRBV19 and TRBJ2-7 for the parts outside the CDR3, the full variable domain is DGGITQSPKYLFRKEGQNVTLSCEQNLNHDAMYWYRQDPGQGLRLIYYSQIVNDFQKGDIAEGYSVSREKKESFPLTVTSAQKNPTAFYLCASSTGLAGGRSSYEQYFGPGTRLTVT.